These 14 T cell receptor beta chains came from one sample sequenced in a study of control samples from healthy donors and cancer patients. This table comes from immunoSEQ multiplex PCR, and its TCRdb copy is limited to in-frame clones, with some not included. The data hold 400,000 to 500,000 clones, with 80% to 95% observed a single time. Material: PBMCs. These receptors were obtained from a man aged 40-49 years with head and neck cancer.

As DNA, the CDR3 is TGTGCCAGCAGCTTAAAGGGAGAGAACTACAATGAGCAGTTCTTC. Its translation: CASSLKGENYNEQFF. The chain is built from TRBV7-2 and TRBJ2-1; D is perhaps TRBD2 (5 bases). The germline CDR1 and CDR2 sequences are SGHTA and FQGNSA. The CDR3 loop spans 15 amino acids. V lost 2 bases, J lost 3 bases, and 11 bases lay in between.

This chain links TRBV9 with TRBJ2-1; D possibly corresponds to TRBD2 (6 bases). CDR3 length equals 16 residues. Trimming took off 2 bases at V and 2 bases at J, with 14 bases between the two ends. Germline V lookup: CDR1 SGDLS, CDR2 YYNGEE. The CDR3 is CASSVGSGPTYNEQFF. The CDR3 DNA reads TGTGCCAGCAGCGTCGGGAGCGGGCCTACCTACAATGAGCAGTTCTTC.

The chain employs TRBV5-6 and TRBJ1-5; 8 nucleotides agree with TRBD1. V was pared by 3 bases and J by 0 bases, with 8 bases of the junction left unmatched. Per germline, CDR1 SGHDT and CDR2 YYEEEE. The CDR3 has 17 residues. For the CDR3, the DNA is TGTGCCAGCAGCTCCAGGACAGGGAGGGTTAGCAATCAGCCCCAGCATTTT. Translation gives CASSSRTGRVSNQPQHF.

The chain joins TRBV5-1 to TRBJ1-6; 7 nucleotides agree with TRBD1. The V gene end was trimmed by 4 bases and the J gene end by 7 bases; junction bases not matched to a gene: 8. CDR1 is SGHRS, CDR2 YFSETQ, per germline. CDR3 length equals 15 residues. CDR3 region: CASSVGSGGNSPLHF. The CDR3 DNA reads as TGCGCCAGCAGCGTTGGATCAGGGGGGAATTCACCCCTCCACTTT.

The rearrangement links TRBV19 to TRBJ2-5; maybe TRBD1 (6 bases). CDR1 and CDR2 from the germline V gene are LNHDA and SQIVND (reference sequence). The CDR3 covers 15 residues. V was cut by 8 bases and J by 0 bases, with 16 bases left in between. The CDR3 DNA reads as TGTGCCAGTGGGGTGGGACAAACGTACCAAGAGACCCAGTACTTC. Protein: CASGVGQTYQETQYF.

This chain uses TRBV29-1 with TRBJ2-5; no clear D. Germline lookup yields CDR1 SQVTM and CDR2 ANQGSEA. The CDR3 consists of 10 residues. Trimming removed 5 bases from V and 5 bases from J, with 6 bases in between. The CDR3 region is CSVKRETQYF. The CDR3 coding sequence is TGCAGCGTTAAAAGGGAGACCCAGTACTTC.

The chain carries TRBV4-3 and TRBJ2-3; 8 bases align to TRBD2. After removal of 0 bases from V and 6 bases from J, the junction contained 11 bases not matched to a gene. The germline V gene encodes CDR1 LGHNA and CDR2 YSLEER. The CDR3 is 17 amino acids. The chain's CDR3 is CASSQDHLAGGWDTQYF. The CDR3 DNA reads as TGCGCCAGCAGCCAAGATCATCTGGCGGGGGGATGGGATACGCAGTATTTT.

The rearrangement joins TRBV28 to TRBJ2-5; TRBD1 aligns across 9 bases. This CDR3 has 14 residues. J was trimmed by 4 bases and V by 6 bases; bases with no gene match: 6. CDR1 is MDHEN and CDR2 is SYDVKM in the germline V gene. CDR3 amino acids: CASRTGGNRETQYF. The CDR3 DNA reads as TGTGCCAGCAGGACAGGGGGGAATCGAGAGACCCAGTACTTC.

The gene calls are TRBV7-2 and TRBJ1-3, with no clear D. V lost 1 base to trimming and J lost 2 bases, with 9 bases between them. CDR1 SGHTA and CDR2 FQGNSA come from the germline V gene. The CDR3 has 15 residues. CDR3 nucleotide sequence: TGTGCCAGCAGCTTAGTGAGGGTAGCTGGAAACACCATATATTTT. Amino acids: CASSLVRVAGNTIYF.

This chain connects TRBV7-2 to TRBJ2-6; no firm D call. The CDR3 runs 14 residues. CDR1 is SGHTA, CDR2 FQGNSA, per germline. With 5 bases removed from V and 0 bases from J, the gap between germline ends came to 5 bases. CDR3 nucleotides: TGTGCCAGCAGCAAAGACTCTGGGGCCAACGTCCTGACTTTC. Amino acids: CASSKDSGANVLTF.

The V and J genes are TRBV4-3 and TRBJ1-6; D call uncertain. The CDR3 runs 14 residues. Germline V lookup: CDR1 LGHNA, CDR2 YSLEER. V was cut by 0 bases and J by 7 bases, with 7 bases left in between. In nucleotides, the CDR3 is TGCGCCAGCAGCCAAGAAGCGGCGAATTCACCCCTCCACTTT. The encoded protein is CASSQEAANSPLHF.

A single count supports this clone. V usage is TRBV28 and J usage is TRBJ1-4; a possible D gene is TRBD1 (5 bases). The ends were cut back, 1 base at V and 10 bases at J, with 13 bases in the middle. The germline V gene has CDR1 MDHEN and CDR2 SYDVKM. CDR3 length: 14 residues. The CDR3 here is CASSLSQAWGKLFF. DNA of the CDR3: TGTGCCAGCAGTTTATCACAGGCCTGGGGAAAACTGTTTTTT.

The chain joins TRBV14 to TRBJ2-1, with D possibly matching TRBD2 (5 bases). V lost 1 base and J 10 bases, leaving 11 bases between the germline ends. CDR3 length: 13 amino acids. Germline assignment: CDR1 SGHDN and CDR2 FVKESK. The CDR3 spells CASSQAFAGEQFF. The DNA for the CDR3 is TGTGCCAGCAGCCAAGCTTTCGCGGGCGAGCAGTTCTTC.

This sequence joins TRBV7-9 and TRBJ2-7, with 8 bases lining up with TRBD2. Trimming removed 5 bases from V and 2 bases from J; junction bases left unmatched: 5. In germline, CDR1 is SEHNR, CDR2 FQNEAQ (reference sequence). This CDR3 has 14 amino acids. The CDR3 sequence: CASSPRGGTYEQYF. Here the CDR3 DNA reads TGTGCCAGCAGCCCCCGGGGGGGTACCTACGAGCAGTACTTC. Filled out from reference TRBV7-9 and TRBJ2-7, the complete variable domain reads DTGVSQNPRHKITKRGQNVTFRCDPISEHNRLYWYRQTLGQGPEFLTYFQNEAQLEKSRLLSDRFSAERPKGSFSTLEIQRTEQGDSAMYLCASSPRGGTYEQYFGPGTRLTVT.